This T cell receptor (beta chain) was found in a study of chemoradiotherapy in HPV16-positive cancers. Germline V gene data show CDR1 as MNHNS and CDR2 as SASEGT. The trim removed 10 bases at V and 0 bases at J, leaving 6 bases unmatched. The CDR3 spans 14 residues. The repertoire was sequenced with immunoSEQ multiplex PCR; TCRdb's copy has only in-frame clones and lacks some. The sample includes 9,400 or so clones, around 80% of them seen just once. Sampling was conducted from a patient who underwent chemoradiotherapy. The chain recombines TRBV6-1 with TRBJ1-5, with 7 bases lining up with TRBD1. The TCR sequence derives from a human donor with HPV-associated anogenital cancer. The CDR3 loop reads CAKEGQHSNQPQHF. Here the CDR3 DNA reads TGTGCCAAAGAGGGACAGCATAGCAATCAGCCCCAGCATTTT.